The 26 T cell receptor beta chains in this list originate from one sample, sequenced in a study of cytomegalovirus exposure and HLA in healthy donors. Method: immunoSEQ multiplex PCR; TCRdb's copy keeps in-frame clones and lacks some. The top ten hold roughly 6.5% of the sample, which has 140,000 or so clones, more than 80% seen once. The sample consisted of PBMCs. The receptors stem from a woman in her twenties or thirties in good health and CMV-seropositive.

This chain connects TRBV7-9 to TRBJ1-1; D uncertain. This CDR3 has 13 amino acids. V was shortened by 1 base and J by 6 bases, with 9 bases between the two germline ends. CDR1 is SEHNR and CDR2 is FQNEAQ in the germline V gene (reference sequence). CDR3 amino acids: CASSLGFQAEAFF. CDR3 coding DNA: TGTGCCAGCAGCTTAGGGTTCCAGGCTGAAGCTTTCTTT.

The rearrangement joins TRBV2 to TRBJ1-2; the D is unclear. Trimming removed 3 bases at V and 6 bases at J, with 14 bases between. CDR3 length: 14 residues. Germline V gene sequence: CDR1 SNHLY, CDR2 FYNNEI. This chain's CDR3 is CASSDGGRADGYTF. CDR3 DNA sequence: TGTGCCAGCAGTGATGGTGGGAGGGCCGATGGCTACACCTTC.

This clone was seen a single time. The chain employs TRBV7-6 and TRBJ2-5; TRBD2 aligns across 7 bases. The germline V gene has CDR1 SGHVS and CDR2 FNYEAQ. The CDR3 has 15 amino acids. The J segment lost 1 base and the V segment lost 0 bases, leaving 2 bases of the junction unmatched. CDR3 protein: CASSLAGEGQETQYF. CDR3 sequence (DNA): TGTGCCAGCAGCTTAGCTGGGGAGGGCCAAGAGACCCAGTACTTC.

CDR3: CASSRTSGGNYNEQFF. DNA for the CDR3: TGCGCCAGCAGCCGCACTAGCGGGGGTAATTACAATGAGCAGTTCTTC. This chain connects TRBV4-1 to TRBJ2-1; TRBD2 matches at 11 bases. This CDR3 is built from 16 residues. Germline V gene lookup returns CDR1 MGHRA and CDR2 YSYEKL. Losses at the gene ends were 4 bases for V and 4 bases for J; bases not matched to a gene: 6.

This rearrangement joins TRBV5-5 to TRBJ1-5, with a tentative D call TRBD1 (6 bases). The CDR3 contains 15 residues. CDR1 and CDR2 (germline): SGHKS, YYEKEE (reference sequence). V lost 3 bases, J lost 0 bases, and 10 bases lay in between. The CDR3 DNA is TGTGCCAGCAGCTCATACAGGGATAGCAATCAGCCCCAGCATTTT. Its protein is CASSSYRDSNQPQHF.

CDR3 coding DNA: TGTGCCAGCCAACCCAACACAGTAGTCCAAGAGACCCAGTACTTC. Amino acids: CASQPNTVVQETQYF. This chain uses TRBV2 with TRBJ2-5, with no clear D. V gave up 8 bases and J gave up 1 base, with 17 bases separating them. This CDR3 has 15 amino acids. CDR1 is SNHLY and CDR2 is FYNNEI in the germline V gene.

This sequence joins TRBV18 and TRBJ2-7; D may be TRBD2 (6 bases). This CDR3 is built from 16 residues. Between the trimmed V and J ends, which lost 2 bases and 0 bases, there was a span of 14 bases. Germline CDR1 KGHSH, CDR2 LQKENI. The CDR3 reads CASSPMARGASYEQYF. The CDR3, as DNA: TGTGCCAGCTCACCAATGGCGCGCGGGGCCTCCTACGAGCAGTACTTC.

The chain uses TRBV2 and TRBJ2-5, with 7 bases that match TRBD1. The CDR3 runs 14 residues. V was pared by 6 bases and J by 1 base, with 5 bases of the junction left unmatched. Germline V gene sequence: CDR1 SNHLY, CDR2 FYNNEI. DNA for the CDR3: TGTGCCAGCAGCTTCGGGACAGTCCAAGAGACCCAGTACTTC. Its protein is CASSFGTVQETQYF.

The chain links TRBV14 to TRBJ2-7; possible D gene TRBD2, 6 bases. Per the germline V gene, CDR1 is SGHDN and CDR2 is FVKESK. V lost 5 bases to trimming and J lost 4 bases, with 12 bases between them. The CDR3 covers 13 residues. The chain's CDR3 is CASSDRRGYEQYF. The CDR3 nucleotides are TGTGCCAGCAGCGACCGCCGGGGGTACGAGCAGTACTTC.

The rearrangement joins TRBV9 to TRBJ1-3; 7 nucleotides line up with TRBD1. CDR1 and CDR2 from the germline V gene are SGDLS and YYNGEE. The CDR3 is made up of 14 amino acids. Germline trimming cut 6 bases from V and 1 base from J; bases unmatched to any gene: 4. In DNA, the CDR3 is TGTGCCAGCACCCCAGGGGGGTCTGGAAACACCATATATTTT. Translation: CASTPGGSGNTIYF.

The V and J genes are TRBV7-8 and TRBJ2-6, with TRBD2 as a possible D gene (5 bases). CDR1 is SGHVS and CDR2 is FQNEAQ in the germline V gene. V was cut by 8 bases and J by 2 bases, with 13 bases left in between. This CDR3 contains 15 residues. The DNA of the CDR3 is TGTGCCAGCCGAAACCCCGGGGCTGGGGCCAACGTCCTGACTTTC. This codes for CASRNPGAGANVLTF.

V is TRBV28 and J is TRBJ2-3, with D uncertain. The germline V gene has CDR1 MDHEN and CDR2 SYDVKM. The CDR3 is made up of 12 amino acids. V dropped 10 bases and J dropped 0 bases, with 8 bases sitting between them. CDR3 bases: TGTGCCACTAGGTCCAGCACAGATACGCAGTATTTT. This encodes CATRSSTDTQYF.

The V and J genes are TRBV7-2 and TRBJ1-3; D perhaps matches TRBD1 (6 bases). V dropped 2 bases and J dropped 0 bases, with 11 bases sitting between them. This CDR3 comprises 16 residues. CDR1 is SGHTA, CDR2 FQGNSA, per germline. The CDR3 DNA reads as TGTGCCAGCAGCTTAACAGGGCAGAGCTCTGGAAACACCATATATTTT. Its protein product is CASSLTGQSSGNTIYF.

V gene TRBV7-8 combines with J gene TRBJ2-1, with 8 bases aligning to TRBD1. CDR3 length: 16 residues. Germline V gives CDR1 SGHVS, CDR2 FQNEAQ. After removal of 3 bases from V and 0 bases from J, the junction contained 4 bases not matched to a gene. The CDR3 reads CASSLGQASSYNEQFF. Written as DNA, the CDR3 is TGTGCCAGCAGCTTGGGACAGGCTAGCTCCTACAATGAGCAGTTCTTC. Full variable domain (rest looked up from reference TRBV7-8 and TRBJ2-1): GAGVSQSPRYKVAKRGQDVALRCDPISGHVSLFWYQQALGQGPEFLTYFQNEAQLDKSGLPSDRFFAERPEGSVSTLKIQRTQQEDSAVYLCASSLGQASSYNEQFFGPGTRLTVL.

This chain joins TRBV28 and TRBJ2-7; 7 bases agree with TRBD2. V shed 3 bases and J 1 base; nucleotides not matched to a gene: 6. Germline V gives CDR1 MDHEN, CDR2 SYDVKM. CDR3 length equals 15 residues. This CDR3 is CASSFVLAPSYEQYF. DNA of the CDR3: TGTGCCAGCAGTTTTGTACTAGCGCCGTCCTACGAGCAGTACTTC.

The CDR3 sequence: CASSPGSYEQYF. CDR3 nucleotides: TGTGCCAGCAGCCCCGGGAGCTACGAGCAGTACTTC. The genes are TRBV9 and TRBJ2-7; D may be TRBD2 (6 bases). The CDR3 loop spans 12 amino acids. Germline V gene lookup returns CDR1 SGDLS and CDR2 YYNGEE. Trimming removed 4 bases from V and 3 bases from J, with 8 bases in between.

This clone was picked up a small number of times. The chain employs TRBV28 and TRBJ2-3; 11 positions match TRBD2. The germline CDR1 and CDR2 sequences are MDHEN and SYDVKM. V lost 5 bases and J lost 4; bases outside the gene matches: 8. The CDR3 totals 16 residues. The DNA for the CDR3 is TGTGCCAGCAGTCAAATACTAGCGGGAGTACCAGATACGCAGTATTTT. Translated, it gives CASSQILAGVPDTQYF.

The CDR3 here is CASSSPEGFTDTQYF. The CDR3 DNA is TGTGCCAGCAGTTCCCCAGAGGGTTTCACAGATACGCAGTATTTT. The chain has TRBV28 and TRBJ2-3; D perhaps matches TRBD2 (5 bases). The CDR3 is 15 residues long. The germline gives CDR1 MDHEN, CDR2 SYDVKM. The V and J ends lost 4 bases and 2 bases respectively, with 13 bases between them.

This chain links TRBV27 with TRBJ1-2; possible D gene TRBD1, 6 bases. The germline gives CDR1 MNHEY, CDR2 SMNVEV (reference sequence). The CDR3 covers 15 residues. Trimming removed 5 bases from V and 1 base from J, with 14 bases in between. The CDR3 sequence is CASSPQGTINYGYTF. CDR3 nucleotides: TGTGCCAGCAGTCCGCAGGGGACGATTAACTATGGCTACACCTTC.

This sequence joins TRBV9 and TRBJ1-5; no clear D. This CDR3 contains 13 residues. Germline lookup yields CDR1 SGDLS and CDR2 YYNGEE. The ends were cut back, 0 bases at V and 3 bases at J, with 4 bases in the middle. CDR3 loop: CASSVGLNQPQHF. DNA for the CDR3: TGTGCCAGCAGCGTAGGTCTCAATCAGCCCCAGCATTTT. Looking up the rest from reference TRBV9 and TRBJ1-5 gives the full variable domain: DSGVTQTPKHLITATGQRVTLRCSPRSGDLSVYWYQQSLDQGLQFLIQYYNGEERAKGNILERFSAQQFPDLHSELNLSSLELGDSALYFCASSVGLNQPQHFGDGTRLSIL.

V is TRBV29-1 and J is TRBJ1-2; unclear D gene. The CDR3 is 12 residues long. V gave up 5 bases and J gave up 7 bases, with 14 bases separating them. Germline V CDR1 and CDR2: SQVTM, ANQGSEA. The CDR3 DNA reads as TGCAGCGTTTATTCAGGAATCCTTGGCTACACCTTC. It yields the protein CSVYSGILGYTF.

The gene calls are TRBV4-1 and TRBJ1-2, with 10 positions matching TRBD1. This CDR3 is 16 amino acids long. V gave up 4 bases and J gave up 5 bases; unmatched junction bases: 10. CDR1 is MGHRA, CDR2 YSYEKL, per germline. CDR3 sequence: CASSPYGDRGVYGYTF. CDR3 DNA: TGCGCCAGCAGCCCTTACGGGGACAGGGGAGTATATGGCTACACCTTC.

This chain links TRBV27 with TRBJ1-5, with TRBD1 as a possible D gene (5 bases). The CDR3 covers 16 residues. Germline V gives CDR1 MNHEY, CDR2 SMNVEV (reference sequence). The V end lost 8 bases, the J end lost 4 bases, and 21 bases lay between the germline ends. The chain's CDR3 is CASRPSTWGGNQPQHF. The DNA of the CDR3 is TGTGCCAGCCGCCCTTCGACATGGGGGGGGAATCAGCCCCAGCATTTT.

This chain uses TRBV9 with TRBJ2-1, with D unclear. The V and J ends lost 4 bases and 0 bases respectively, with 14 bases between them. This CDR3 comprises 16 residues. CDR1 and CDR2 from the germline V gene are SGDLS and YYNGEE. CDR3 amino acids: CASSPARSRSYNEQFF. The CDR3, as DNA: TGTGCCAGCAGCCCCGCTAGGTCTCGCTCCTACAATGAGCAGTTCTTC.

On this clone itself: This may stem from a read error, because a much larger clone lies one nucleotide away. Additional DNA sequences in this sample encode the identical CDR3. The gene calls are TRBV7-2 and TRBJ2-7; no clear D. The CDR3 consists of 11 residues. CDR1 is SGHTA, CDR2 FQGNSA, per germline. V lost 4 bases to trimming and J lost 2 bases, with 3 bases between them. The chain's CDR3 is CASSSTYEQYF. In nucleotides, the CDR3 is TGTGCCAGCAGCTCTACCTACGAGCAGTACTTC.

This clone was picked up a small number of times. The rearrangement joins TRBV5-8 to TRBJ2-7; 8 positions agree with TRBD1. V was pared by 4 bases and J by 4 bases, with 4 bases of the junction left unmatched. In germline, CDR1 is SGHTS, CDR2 YDEGEE. CDR3 length equals 13 residues. The CDR3 DNA sequence: TGTGCCAGCAGCCGGACAGGGAGGTACGAGCAGTACTTC. This gives the protein CASSRTGRYEQYF. Complete variable domain (other parts from reference TRBV5-8 and TRBJ2-7): EAGVTQSPTHLIKTRGQQATLRCSPISGHTSVYWYQQALGLGLQFLLWYDEGEERNRGNFPPRFSGRQFPNYSSELNVNALELEDSALYLCASSRTGRYEQYFGPGTRLTVT.